This T cell receptor (beta chain) appears in the sequencing data of a study of blood T cell repertoires in COVID-19. The overall study: The United States, Italy and Spain provided the acute and convalescent COVID-19 samples. Sources were T cells, B-cell-depleted T cells, or PBMCs; the material itself was cDNA or gDNA.

Per the original data handling: Amplification from reference gene primers served as the basis for estimated nucleated cell counts. The data were produced by immunoSEQ multiplex PCR, yet TCRdb's version contains in-frame clones alone and is incomplete. V, J and clone size derive from that table, while D and trimming were established from the DNA sequence. Altogether 150,000 or so clones are present, 80% being singletons, with the ten largest covering roughly 0.6%. This clone was counted once. This CDR3 is 14 amino acids long. CDR1 is MNHEY, CDR2 SVGAGI, per germline. V was clipped by 5 bases and J by 1 base, with 12 bases between them.

This TCR came from a man aged 60 to 75 with acute or convalescent COVID-19. The V call is TRBV6-5, the J call TRBJ2-7; no reliable D call. Sequencing input: peripheral blood. In DNA form, the CDR3 reads TGTGCCAGCAGTCCTCGTCCACAGTCCTACGAGCAGTACTTC. This translates into CASSPRPQSYEQYF.